This is a list of T cell receptor beta chains from one sample in a study of T cells in Graves' hyperthyroidism and ophthalmopathy. One entry per CDR3 protein results from TCRdb running MiXCR on the multiplex PCR reads. The data show approximately 610,000 distinct CDR3 sequences, roughly 14% seen once. Input material: blood. The receptors were sampled from a woman aged 40 to 50 with Graves' ophthalmopathy. Each CDR3 is given with its conserved first and last residue. Fields, in order: D gene, V gene, CDR3 length, J gene, CDR3 protein. The D gene is left open where the match is weak.

D: -; V: TRBV7-8; length: 14; J: TRBJ2-2; CDR3: CASSFGEETGELFF
D: -; V: TRBV7-8; length: 16; J: TRBJ1-5; CDR3: CASSAPTGISNQPQHF
D: TRBD1; V: TRBV15; length: 14; J: TRBJ1-1; CDR3: CATSRDRGHTEAFF
D: -; V: TRBV28; length: 13; J: TRBJ1-5; CDR3: CASREQGFQPQHF
D: -; V: TRBV5-1; length: 14; J: TRBJ1-1; CDR3: CASSASGANTEAFF
D: -; V: TRBV18; length: 15; J: TRBJ1-1; CDR3: CASSPPVTQNTEAFF
D: TRBD2; V: TRBV15; length: 17; J: TRBJ2-2; CDR3: CATSRDLGRANTGELFF
D: -; V: TRBV27; length: 15; J: TRBJ2-2; CDR3: CASRLGLPNTGELFF
D: -; V: TRBV29-1; length: 14; J: TRBJ1-1; CDR3: CSVAETVLNTEAFF
D: -; V: TRBV4-1; length: 15; J: TRBJ1-2; CDR3: CASSQDLRVKRGYTF
D: TRBD1; V: TRBV19; length: 13; J: TRBJ2-7; CDR3: CASSPSDRNPPYF
D: -; V: TRBV19; length: 14; J: TRBJ1-3; CDR3: CATRGTLRGNTIYF
D: TRBD1; V: TRBV19; length: 14; J: TRBJ2-7; CDR3: CASSIQGAYYEQHF
D: -; V: TRBV6-1; length: 15; J: TRBJ1-1; CDR3: CASSRHLGGEVEAFF
D: -; V: TRBV4-2; length: 15; J: TRBJ1-2; CDR3: CASSHPPDRSYGYTF
D: TRBD1; V: TRBV10-1; length: 17; J: TRBJ1-3; CDR3: CASSESGQGDAGNTIYF
D: TRBD1; V: TRBV28; length: 15; J: TRBJ1-2; CDR3: CASSFLKGAWDGYTF
D: -; V: TRBV2; length: 14; J: TRBJ2-7; CDR3: CASRIRESSYEQYF
D: -; V: TRBV11-2; length: 13; J: TRBJ2-5; CDR3: CASLGAHQETQYF
D: -; V: TRBV28; length: 13; J: TRBJ2-7; CDR3: CASSLHQAYEQYF
D: TRBD1; V: TRBV7-9; length: 15; J: TRBJ1-1; CDR3: CASSLVPGQGTEAFF
D: TRBD1; V: TRBV27; length: 12; J: TRBJ2-5; CDR3: CAGGQGKETQYF
D: -; V: TRBV5-1; length: 14; J: TRBJ2-5; CDR3: CASSLWGKQETQYF
D: TRBD1; V: TRBV6-5; length: 16; J: TRBJ1-1; CDR3: CASSYGTGGRYTEAFF
D: TRBD1; V: TRBV12-3/TRBV12-4; length: 13; J: TRBJ2-2; CDR3: CASSFRGPGELFF
D: -; V: TRBV27; length: 13; J: TRBJ1-3; CDR3: CASSQDGSRTIYF
D: -; V: TRBV5-1; length: 14; J: TRBJ1-1; CDR3: CASSPRTMNTEAFF
D: -; V: TRBV6-5; length: 17; J: TRBJ1-2; CDR3: CASSYSSNWGGNYGYTF
D: TRBD1; V: TRBV6-1; length: 16; J: TRBJ1-1; CDR3: CASSRGQGARDTEAFF
D: -; V: TRBV18; length: 15; J: TRBJ1-1; CDR3: CASSPGGDMNTEAFF
D: -; V: TRBV30; length: 13; J: TRBJ2-7; CDR3: CAWSSLGLSEQYF